This T cell receptor (beta chain) emerged from a study of cytomegalovirus exposure and HLA in healthy donors. With regard to this clone: The antigen is undetermined.

Data came from immunoSEQ multiplex PCR; TCRdb stores just in-frame clones and leaves some out. The sample has about 180,000 clones, 86% seen once. The CDR3 sequence is 15 residues long. Germline values: CDR1 ENHRY, CDR2 SYGVKD. Losses at the gene ends were 8 bases for V and 8 bases for J; bases not matched to a gene: 12. Study-wide results and limits: A few CMV-associated chains proved CMV antigen-specific in vitro.

This sequence joins TRBV10-3 and TRBJ1-4; 9 bases match TRBD1. The sequencing sample was made of PBMCs. The TCR was taken from a young man in good health and CMV-seropositive. The CDR3 spells CAIGDTGGREEKLFF. CDR3 DNA: TGTGCCATCGGAGATACAGGGGGCCGGGAAGAAAAACTGTTTTTT.